The entry below gives a single TCR beta chain sequence along with its context. Reverse transcription of about 0.45 to 1 ug RNA was performed with random hexamers. With immunoSEQ multiplex PCR, TCR beta CDR3 was amplified across 54 Vbeta and 13 Jbeta. A single record per CDR3 protein comes from TCRdb applying MiXCR to the immunoSEQ multiplex PCR reads. This sample has 200,000 to 250,000 distinct CDR3 sequences; around 95% occur once, and the top ten carry approximately 0.07%. V dropped 5 bases and J dropped 6 bases, with 13 bases sitting between them. The germline V gene has CDR1 MNHEY and CDR2 SVGEGT. This CDR3 contains 13 residues. The data stem from a study of CD8 T cells in Susac syndrome.

The receptor was derived from a human donor with multiple sclerosis. The chain uses TRBV6-2 or TRBV6-3 and TRBJ1-2; the D gene is possibly TRBD1 (5 bases). The sample comprised CD4+ T cells from PBMCs. In DNA, the CDR3 is TGTGCCAGCAGTGTTTACCAGGGCAATGGCTACACCTTC. It encodes CASSVYQGNGYTF.